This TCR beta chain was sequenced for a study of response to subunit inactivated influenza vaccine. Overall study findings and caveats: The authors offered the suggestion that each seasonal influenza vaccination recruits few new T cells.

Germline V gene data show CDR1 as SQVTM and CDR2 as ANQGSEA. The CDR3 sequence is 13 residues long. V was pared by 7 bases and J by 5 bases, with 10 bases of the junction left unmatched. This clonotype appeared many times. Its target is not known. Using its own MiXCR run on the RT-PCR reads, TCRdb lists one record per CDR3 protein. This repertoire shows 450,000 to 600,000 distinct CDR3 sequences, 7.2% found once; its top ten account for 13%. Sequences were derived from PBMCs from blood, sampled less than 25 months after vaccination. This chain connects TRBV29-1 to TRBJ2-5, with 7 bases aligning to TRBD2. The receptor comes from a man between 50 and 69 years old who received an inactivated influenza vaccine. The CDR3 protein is CSGGGEGSETQYF. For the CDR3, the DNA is TGCAGCGGGGGTGGGGAGGGTAGTGAGACCCAGTACTTC. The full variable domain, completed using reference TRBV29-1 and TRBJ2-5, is SAVISQKPSRDICQRGTSLTIQCQVDSQVTMMFWYRQQPGQSLTLIATANQGSEATYESGFVIDKFPISRPNLTFSTLTVSNMSPEDSSIYLCSGGGEGSETQYFGPGTRLLVL.